These 30 T cell receptor beta chains were all obtained from the same sample, sequenced in a study of blood T cell repertoires in COVID-19. Sequencing used immunoSEQ multiplex PCR; TCRdb keeps in-frame clones, though not all of them. The table lists some 90,000 clones, roughly nine tenths of them singletons. The specimen sequenced was peripheral blood. Receptor source: a woman older than 75 with active COVID-19.

The rearrangement uses TRBV2 and TRBJ2-5, with TRBD2 matching 11 bases. V lost 6 bases and J lost 3; bases outside the gene matches: 3. This CDR3 spans 14 amino acids. CDR1 is SNHLY, CDR2 FYNNEI, per germline. The chain's CDR3 is CASRPGLAEETQYF. The CDR3 region has the DNA TGTGCCAGCAGGCCGGGACTAGCGGAAGAGACCCAGTACTTC. Drawing the rest from reference TRBV2 and TRBJ2-5, the complete variable domain is EPEVTQTPSHQVTQMGQEVILRCVPISNHLYFYWYRQILGQKVEFLVSFYNNEISEKSEIFDDQFSVERPDGSNFTLKIRSTKLEDSAMYFCASRPGLAEETQYFGPGTRLLVL.

V is TRBV5-1 and J is TRBJ2-3, with a tentative D call TRBD1 (6 bases). This CDR3 has 15 residues. V was shortened by 4 bases and J by 2 bases, with 14 bases between the two germline ends. Germline lookup yields CDR1 SGHRS and CDR2 YFSETQ. The CDR3 reads CASSAGQPLTDTQYF. The CDR3 DNA follows: TGCGCCAGCAGCGCTGGACAGCCTCTCACAGATACGCAGTATTTT.

The V call is TRBV28, the J call TRBJ2-6; TRBD1 is a possible D gene (6 bases). V lost 4 bases to trimming and J lost 1 base, with 8 bases between them. The CDR3 extends over 15 amino acids. Germline lookup yields CDR1 MDHEN and CDR2 SYDVKM. The CDR3 here is CASSWGQSGANVLTF. The CDR3 DNA reads TGTGCCAGCAGTTGGGGGCAGTCTGGGGCCAACGTCCTGACTTTC.

The rearrangement uses TRBV6-6 and TRBJ2-7, with TRBD1 identical over 9 bases. Germline assignment: CDR1 MNHNY and CDR2 SVGAGI (reference sequence). There are 16 residues in the CDR3. The junction had 8 bases not matched to a gene; V was cut back by 0 bases and J by 5 bases. The CDR3 loop is CASSYSGTGMRNEQYF. Here the CDR3 DNA reads TGTGCCAGCAGTTACTCCGGGACAGGGATGCGCAACGAGCAGTACTTC.

The V gene is TRBV24-1, the J gene TRBJ2-3, with TRBD2 matching over 8 bases. CDR3 length: 16 amino acids. V shed 4 bases and J 0 bases; nucleotides not matched to a gene: 5. CDR1 and CDR2 (germline): KGHDR, SFDVKD. In DNA form, the CDR3 reads TGTGCCACCAGTGACAGACTAGCGAGAAGCACAGATACGCAGTATTTT. Its translation: CATSDRLARSTDTQYF.

The chain employs TRBV19 and TRBJ1-5, with D hard to call. The CDR3 covers 16 residues. V was pared by 7 bases and J by 0 bases, with 16 bases between. The V gene's germline CDR1 is LNHDA and CDR2 SQIVND (reference sequence). The CDR3 nucleotides are TGTGCCAGTAAGGTGAGGCCAGATTATAGCAATCAGCCCCAGCATTTT. Encoded protein: CASKVRPDYSNQPQHF. The complete variable domain, with remaining parts taken from reference TRBV19 and TRBJ1-5, reads DGGITQSPKYLFRKEGQNVTLSCEQNLNHDAMYWYRQDPGQGLRLIYYSQIVNDFQKGDIAEGYSVSREKKESFPLTVTSAQKNPTAFYLCASKVRPDYSNQPQHFGDGTRLSIL.

The chain is built from TRBV6-5 and TRBJ1-2; 7 nucleotides line up with TRBD1. The J segment lost 5 bases and the V segment lost 6 bases, leaving 6 bases of the junction unmatched. Germline V gene lookup returns CDR1 MNHEY and CDR2 SVGAGI. The length of the CDR3 is 13 residues. This CDR3 is CASSGGQVYGYTF. The CDR3 region has the DNA TGTGCCAGCAGCGGCGGACAGGTTTATGGCTACACCTTC.

The chain links TRBV19 to TRBJ1-5, with 12 nucleotides matching TRBD1. CDR3 length equals 16 residues. Looked up from germline, CDR1 is LNHDA and CDR2 is SQIVND (reference sequence). V dropped 4 bases and J dropped 7; count of bases not matched to a gene: 8. The CDR3 DNA reads as TGTGCCAGTAGTACGGGACAGGGGGCGCTTCGGCAGCCCCAGCATTTT. Protein sequence: CASSTGQGALRQPQHF.

This CDR3 is CSVEISYEQYF. The CDR3 DNA reads TGCAGCGTTGAAATCAGCTACGAGCAGTACTTC. The J gene is TRBJ2-7, the V gene TRBV29-1, with D hard to call. The CDR3 extends over 11 amino acids. Trimming took off 2 bases at V and 3 bases at J, with 5 bases between the two ends. CDR1 and CDR2 (germline): SQVTM, ANQGSEA.

The gene calls are TRBV29-1 and TRBJ2-1; 12 bases match TRBD2. The CDR3 length is 13 residues. Germline CDR1 and CDR2: SQVTM and ANQGSEA. V was pared by 7 bases and J by 9 bases, with 7 bases of the junction left unmatched. The CDR3 loop is CSGQTLAGGEQFF. DNA for the CDR3: TGCAGCGGACAAACACTAGCGGGAGGTGAGCAGTTCTTC.

The rearrangement joins TRBV4-2 to TRBJ2-6; D is unresolved. In germline, CDR1 is LGHNA, CDR2 YNFKEQ. V lost 0 bases and J lost 4, with 10 bases in between. The CDR3 is made up of 16 amino acids. CDR3 DNA: TGTGCCAGCAGCCAAGATCCCGGCAGGGGGGCCAACGTCCTGACTTTC. Translating gives CASSQDPGRGANVLTF.

The chain employs TRBV6-5 and TRBJ1-1; 7 nucleotides line up with TRBD1. The CDR3 length is 13 residues. Germline V lookup: CDR1 MNHEY, CDR2 SVGAGI. V was clipped by 7 bases and J by 6 bases; unmatched bases: 8. The CDR3 here is CASNGRGRPEAFF. The CDR3 nucleotides read TGTGCCAGCAACGGAAGGGGGCGGCCTGAAGCTTTCTTT.

This clone was seen just once. The CDR3 loop reads CSASRLAGVAEQFF. In nucleotides, the CDR3 is TGCAGTGCTAGTAGGTTAGCGGGAGTTGCTGAGCAGTTCTTC. The J gene is TRBJ2-1, the V gene TRBV20-1; 9 bases fit TRBD2. Per the germline V gene, CDR1 is DFQATT and CDR2 is SNEGSKA (reference sequence). This CDR3 comprises 14 residues. V was pared by 3 bases and J by 9 bases, with 9 bases of the junction left unmatched.

The chain has TRBV28 and TRBJ2-1, with D possibly TRBD2 on 6 matching bases. The V gene's germline CDR1 is MDHEN and CDR2 SYDVKM. The CDR3 has 15 amino acids. V lost 3 bases and J lost 1, with 10 bases in between. CDR3 coding DNA: TGTGCCAGCAGTTTTTCGGAGGGTTCCTACAATGAGCAGTTCTTC. It translates to CASSFSEGSYNEQFF.

The chain carries TRBV15 and TRBJ2-1, with 10 bases fitting TRBD2. Germline V gives CDR1 LNHNV, CDR2 YYDKDF (reference sequence). CDR3 length: 16 residues. The V segment lost 4 bases and the J segment 8 bases; nucleotides outside the gene matches: 11. This CDR3 is CATSTRTSGKGDEQFF. CDR3 nucleotide sequence: TGTGCCACCAGCACCCGGACTAGCGGAAAAGGAGATGAGCAGTTCTTC.

The chain combines TRBV5-1 with TRBJ2-7; 10 bases fit TRBD2. The CDR3 contains 16 residues. Trimming took 0 bases from V and 6 from J; bases not matched to a gene: 9. The germline V gene has CDR1 SGHRS and CDR2 YFSETQ. In DNA form, the CDR3 reads TGCGCCAGCAGCTTGGGTGGTAGCGGGAGGTTCGGCGAGCAGTACTTC. It encodes CASSLGGSGRFGEQYF.

V and J are TRBV28 and TRBJ1-5; 7 bases are a match to TRBD1. Trimming removed 5 bases from V and 1 base from J; junction bases left unmatched: 2. Germline V gene data show CDR1 as MDHEN and CDR2 as SYDVKM. The CDR3 sequence is 14 residues long. CDR3 DNA sequence: TGTGCCAGCAGTACACAGGGGAGCAATCAGCCCCAGCATTTT. It translates to CASSTQGSNQPQHF.

This clone was detected once. In nucleotides, the CDR3 is TGTGCCAGCAGCCGCGGGACTAGAAGGTCTGAAGCTTTCTTT. It yields the protein CASSRGTRRSEAFF. V usage is TRBV11-2 and J usage is TRBJ1-1, with D perhaps matching TRBD1 (5 bases). CDR1 and CDR2 (germline): SGHAT, FQNNGV. V lost 5 bases to trimming and J lost 6 bases, with 16 bases between them. The CDR3 loop spans 14 amino acids.

This chain links TRBV7-9 with TRBJ2-3, with 9 bases lining up with TRBD2. Trimming cost V 5 bases and J 1 base; bases outside gene matches: 7. Germline V gives CDR1 SEHNR, CDR2 FQNEAQ (reference sequence). This CDR3 contains 16 residues. The CDR3 nucleotides read TGTGCCAGCAGCCCCGGACCTAGCGGGGGCACAGATACGCAGTATTTT. Protein: CASSPGPSGGTDTQYF.

This sequence joins TRBV18 and TRBJ1-4, with D perhaps matching TRBD1 (5 bases). V shed 5 bases and J shed 1 base, with 11 bases lying between them. The CDR3 spans 15 residues. The V gene's germline CDR1 is KGHSH and CDR2 LQKENI. CDR3 nucleotide sequence: TGTGCCAGCTCATCCTTGGGGGGAACTAATGAAAAACTGTTTTTT. It translates to CASSSLGGTNEKLFF. The full variable domain, completed using reference TRBV18 and TRBJ1-4, is NAGVMQNPRHLVRRRGQEARLRCSPMKGHSHVYWYRQLPEEGLKFMVYLQKENIIDESGMPKERFSAEFPKEGPSILRIQQVVRGDSAAYFCASSSLGGTNEKLFFGSGTQLSVL.

This rearrangement joins TRBV7-2 to TRBJ1-5; 7 nucleotides line up with TRBD1. The length of the CDR3 is 13 residues. Germline V CDR1 and CDR2: SGHTA, FQGNSA. The V and J ends lost 6 bases and 2 bases, in that order; junction bases with no gene match: 1. The CDR3 region has the DNA TGTGCCAGCAGAGGGACAGGCAATCAGCCCCAGCATTTT. Translation gives CASRGTGNQPQHF.

V usage is TRBV28 and J usage is TRBJ2-1; 10 bases fit TRBD2. This CDR3 spans 18 amino acids. V gave up 3 bases and J gave up 0 bases; unmatched junction bases: 8. Germline V gene sequence: CDR1 MDHEN, CDR2 SYDVKM. The CDR3 protein is CASSLASGSSSSYNEQFF. In nucleotides, the CDR3 is TGTGCCAGCAGTTTGGCTAGCGGGAGTTCCAGCTCCTACAATGAGCAGTTCTTC.

The V and J genes are TRBV25-1 and TRBJ2-7; 8 bases agree with TRBD1. This CDR3 region has 15 residues. J gave up 9 bases and V 4 bases, and 14 bases lay outside the gene matches. Germline values: CDR1 MGHDK, CDR2 SYGVNS. CDR3 sequence: CASSGRTGLEGGQYF. The CDR3 nucleotides are TGTGCCAGCAGTGGGCGGACAGGGTTAGAGGGCGGGCAGTACTTC.

J is TRBJ1-5 and V is TRBV3-1 (or the pseudogene TRBV3-2); D not resolved. V dropped 4 bases and J dropped 0 bases, with 13 bases sitting between them. This CDR3 is 16 amino acids long. The germline V gene encodes CDR1 LGHDT and CDR2 YNNKEL (reference sequence). The CDR3 protein is CASSLRKPYSNQPQHF. The CDR3 coding sequence is TGTGCCAGCAGCCTACGAAAGCCGTATAGCAATCAGCCCCAGCATTTT.

This chain links TRBV7-2 with TRBJ2-3; 15 nucleotides align to TRBD2. The CDR3 spans 17 residues. The junction had 8 bases not matched to a gene; V was cut back by 4 bases and J by 6 bases. CDR1 is SGHTA and CDR2 is FQGNSA in the germline V gene. The CDR3, as DNA: TGTGCCAGCAGCTCAGGACTAGCGGGAGGGCCAGGCGATACGCAGTATTTT. Translating it yields CASSSGLAGGPGDTQYF.

The chain is built from TRBV29-1 and TRBJ2-7; TRBD2 matches 11 bases. Trimming took 1 base from V and 4 from J; bases not matched to a gene: 9. The germline V gene has CDR1 SQVTM and CDR2 ANQGSEA. The CDR3 contains 16 residues. CDR3 loop: CSVEGVSGRAVYEQYF. CDR3 coding DNA: TGCAGCGTTGAAGGTGTTAGCGGGAGGGCCGTATACGAGCAGTACTTC.

This chain links TRBV27 with TRBJ1-1; no clear D. The length of the CDR3 is 15 residues. The V end lost 5 bases, the J end lost 3 bases, and 16 bases lay between the germline ends. The germline CDR1 and CDR2 sequences are MNHEY and SMNVEV (reference sequence). The CDR3 region is CASSVKPIPYTEAFF. The CDR3, as DNA: TGTGCCAGCAGTGTCAAACCTATTCCGTACACTGAAGCTTTCTTT.

CDR3 DNA sequence: TGTGCCAGCAGCCAAGCTTTAGAATTCCAAGAGACCCAGTACTTC. This codes for CASSQALEFQETQYF. This sequence joins TRBV3-1 (or the pseudogene TRBV3-2) and TRBJ2-5; no definite D call. Germline values: CDR1 LGHDT, CDR2 YNNKEL (reference sequence). CDR3 length equals 15 residues. V was pared by 1 base and J by 1 base, with 10 bases between.

The V and J genes are TRBV6-1 and TRBJ1-3; no firm D call. Looked up from germline, CDR1 is MNHNS and CDR2 is SASEGT. V was pared by 0 bases and J by 2 bases, with 14 bases between. The CDR3 contains 17 residues. The CDR3 region is CASSEAAYQAPGNTIYF. The CDR3 nucleotides are TGTGCCAGCAGTGAAGCGGCTTATCAGGCCCCTGGAAACACCATATATTTT.

This chain uses TRBV9 with TRBJ1-3; D not certain. The length of the CDR3 is 13 residues. Germline V gives CDR1 SGDLS, CDR2 YYNGEE. The ends were cut back, 1 base at V and 2 bases at J, with 4 bases in the middle. DNA for the CDR3: TGTGCCAGCAGCGTAACTACTGGAAACACCATATATTTT. The encoded protein is CASSVTTGNTIYF.